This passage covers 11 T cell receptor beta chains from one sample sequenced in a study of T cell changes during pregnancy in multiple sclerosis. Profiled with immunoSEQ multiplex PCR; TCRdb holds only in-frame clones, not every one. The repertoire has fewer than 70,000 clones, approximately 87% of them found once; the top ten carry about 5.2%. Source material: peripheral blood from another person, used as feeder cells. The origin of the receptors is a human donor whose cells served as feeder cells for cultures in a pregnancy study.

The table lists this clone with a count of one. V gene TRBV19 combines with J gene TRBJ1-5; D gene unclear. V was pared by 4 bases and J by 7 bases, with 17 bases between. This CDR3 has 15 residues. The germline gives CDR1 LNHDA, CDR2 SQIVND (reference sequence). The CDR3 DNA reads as TGTGCCAGTAGTACCCGGGAGGCAGGTGGGCAGCCCCAGCATTTT. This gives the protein CASSTREAGGQPQHF. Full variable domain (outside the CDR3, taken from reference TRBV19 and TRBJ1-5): DGGITQSPKYLFRKEGQNVTLSCEQNLNHDAMYWYRQDPGQGLRLIYYSQIVNDFQKGDIAEGYSVSREKKESFPLTVTSAQKNPTAFYLCASSTREAGGQPQHFGDGTRLSIL.

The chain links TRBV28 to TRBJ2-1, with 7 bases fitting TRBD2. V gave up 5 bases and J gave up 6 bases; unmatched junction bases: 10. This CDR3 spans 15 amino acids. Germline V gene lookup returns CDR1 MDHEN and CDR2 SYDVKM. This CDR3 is CASSPRAGGGNEQFF. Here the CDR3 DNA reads TGTGCCAGCAGTCCCCGGGCCGGCGGGGGCAATGAGCAGTTCTTC.

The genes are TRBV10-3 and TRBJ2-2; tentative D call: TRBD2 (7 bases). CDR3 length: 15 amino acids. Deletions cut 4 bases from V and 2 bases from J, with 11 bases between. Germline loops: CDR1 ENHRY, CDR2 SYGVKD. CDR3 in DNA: TGTGCCATCAGTGTGGCGGGGGCCAACACCGGGGAGCTGTTTTTT. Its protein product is CAISVAGANTGELFF.

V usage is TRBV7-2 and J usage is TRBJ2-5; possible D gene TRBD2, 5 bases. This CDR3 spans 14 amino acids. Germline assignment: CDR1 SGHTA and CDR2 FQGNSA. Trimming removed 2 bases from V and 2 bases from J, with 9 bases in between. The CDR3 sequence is CASSLIRGQETQYF. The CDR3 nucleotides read TGTGCCAGCAGCTTAATTCGCGGGCAAGAGACCCAGTACTTC.

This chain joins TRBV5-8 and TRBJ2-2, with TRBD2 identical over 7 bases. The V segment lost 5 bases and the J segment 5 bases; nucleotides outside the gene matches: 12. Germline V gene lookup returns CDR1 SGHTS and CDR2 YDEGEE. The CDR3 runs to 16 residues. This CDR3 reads CASRSRDYYFTGELFF. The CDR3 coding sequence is TGTGCCAGCAGGTCGCGGGACTACTATTTTACCGGGGAGCTGTTTTTT.

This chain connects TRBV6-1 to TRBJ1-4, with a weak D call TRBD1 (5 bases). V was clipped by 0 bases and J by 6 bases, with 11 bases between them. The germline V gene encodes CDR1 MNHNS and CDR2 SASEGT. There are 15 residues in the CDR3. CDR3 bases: TGTGCCAGCAGTGAAGCGCTGCAGGGTGATGAAAAACTGTTTTTT. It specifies CASSEALQGDEKLFF.

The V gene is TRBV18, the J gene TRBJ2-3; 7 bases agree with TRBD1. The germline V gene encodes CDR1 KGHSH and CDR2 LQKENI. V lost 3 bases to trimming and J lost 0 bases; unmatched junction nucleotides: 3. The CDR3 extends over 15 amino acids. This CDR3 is CASSPDRLSTDTQYF. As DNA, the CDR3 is TGTGCCAGCTCACCGGACAGGTTGAGCACAGATACGCAGTATTTT.

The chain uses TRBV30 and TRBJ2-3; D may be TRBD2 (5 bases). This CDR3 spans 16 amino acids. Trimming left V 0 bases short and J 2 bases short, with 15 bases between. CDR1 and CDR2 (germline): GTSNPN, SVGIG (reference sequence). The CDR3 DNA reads TGTGCCTGGAGTGTACGTACTAGTGGGTTCACAGATACGCAGTATTTT. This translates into CAWSVRTSGFTDTQYF.

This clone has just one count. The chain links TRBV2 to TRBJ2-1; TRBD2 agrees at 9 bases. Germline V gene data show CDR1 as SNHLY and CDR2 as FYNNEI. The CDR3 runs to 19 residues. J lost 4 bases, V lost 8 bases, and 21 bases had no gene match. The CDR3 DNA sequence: TGTGCCAGCGTAAAGGGGAGCGGGGGGCCCACGGGCATATACAATGAGCAGTTCTTC. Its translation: CASVKGSGGPTGIYNEQFF.

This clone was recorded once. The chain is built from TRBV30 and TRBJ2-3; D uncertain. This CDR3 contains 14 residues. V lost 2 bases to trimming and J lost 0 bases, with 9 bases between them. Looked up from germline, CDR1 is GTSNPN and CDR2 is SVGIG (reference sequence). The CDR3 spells CAWSSLASTDTQYF. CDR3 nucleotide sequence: TGTGCCTGGAGTTCGCTTGCTAGCACAGATACGCAGTATTTT.

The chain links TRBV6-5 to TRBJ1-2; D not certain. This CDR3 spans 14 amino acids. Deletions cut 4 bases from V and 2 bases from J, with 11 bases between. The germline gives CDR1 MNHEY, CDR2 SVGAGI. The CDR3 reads CASSSPTNNYGYTF. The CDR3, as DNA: TGTGCCAGCAGTTCCCCGACAAACAACTATGGCTACACCTTC.